This T cell receptor (beta chain) was captured by sequencing in a study of early T cells in non-severe SARS-CoV-2 infection. The V gene's germline CDR1 is SEHNR and CDR2 FQNEAQ (reference sequence). V was shortened by 2 bases and J by 4 bases, with 8 bases between the two germline ends. This CDR3 has 14 residues. TCRdb independently ran MiXCR on the 5' RACE reads; one entry per CDR3 protein. This table has about 60,000 distinct CDR3 sequences, 20% appearing once. J is TRBJ1-4 and V is TRBV7-9; no clear D gene. The TCR sequence derives from an adult who was a healthcare worker with PCR-confirmed SARS-CoV-2 infection or an uninfected control (not recorded which). The input for sequencing was whole blood, taken at baseline. The CDR3 loop is CASSLTRSNEKLFF. The DNA for the CDR3 is TGTGCCAGCAGCTTAACCCGTAGTAATGAAAAACTGTTTTTT.